This T cell receptor (beta chain) was sequenced during a study of T cells in localized non-small cell lung cancer. Germline V gene lookup returns CDR1 SGHRS and CDR2 YFSETQ. There are 14 residues in the CDR3. The ends lost 3 bases at V and 6 bases at J; junction bases unmatched: 4. Measured with immunoSEQ multiplex PCR; TCRdb has only the in-frame clones, and not every one. The top ten hold roughly 7.7% of the sample, which has roughly 2,200 clones, roughly 25% seen once. The chain links TRBV5-1 to TRBJ2-2, with 8 bases lining up with TRBD1. Sequences were derived from lung tumor tissue, sampled before any cancer treatment. The clonotype originates from a man aged 40 to 75 with stage III lung adenocarcinoma. As DNA, the CDR3 is TGCGCCAGCAGCTCACAGGGGGACGCCGGGGAGCTGTTTTTT. Protein product: CASSSQGDAGELFF.